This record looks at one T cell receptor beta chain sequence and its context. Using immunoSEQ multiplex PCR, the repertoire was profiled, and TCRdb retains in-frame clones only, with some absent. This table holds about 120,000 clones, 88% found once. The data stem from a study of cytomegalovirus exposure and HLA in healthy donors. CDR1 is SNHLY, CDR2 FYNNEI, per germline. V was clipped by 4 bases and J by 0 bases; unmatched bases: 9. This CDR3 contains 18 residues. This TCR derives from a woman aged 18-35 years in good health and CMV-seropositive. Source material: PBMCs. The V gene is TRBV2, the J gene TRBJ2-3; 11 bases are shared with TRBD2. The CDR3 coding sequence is TGTGCCAGCAGTGGGTTAGCGGGAGGGCCTACTAGCACAGATACGCAGTATTTT. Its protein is CASSGLAGGPTSTDTQYF.